This TCR beta chain was observed in a study of CD8+CD57+ T cells in acquired aplastic anemia. Regarding the study as a whole: In common between the patients and the controls were approximately 30 CD8+ CDR3 sequences. Between patients and controls, CD8+ Simpson's diversity did not vary significantly.

In regard to this clonotype: What it binds is unknown. This may be a read error, as it is one base from a much larger clone.

Genomic DNA served as template for TCR beta VDJ and CDR3 profiling. In TCRdb, the reads were re-called with MiXCR into one record per CDR3 protein. This sample has about 200,000 distinct CDR3 sequences, with under 50% found just once. The sequenced patients had an expansion of CD8+CD57+ cells seen by flow cytometry. Germline-derived CDR1 and CDR2 are LNHNV and YYDKDF (reference sequence). The CDR3 runs to 15 residues. V lost 4 bases, J lost 7 bases, and 20 bases lay in between. The sequenced sample consisted of sorted CD4+, CD8+, or CD8+CD57+ T cells (not recorded which) from PBMCs. This sequence was found in a human donor with aplastic anemia. The rearrangement joins TRBV15 to TRBJ2-7; unclear D gene. The CDR3: CATSKDRRQPREQYF. DNA for the CDR3: TGTGCCACCAGCAAAGATAGGCGGCAGCCCCGGGAGCAGTACTTC.